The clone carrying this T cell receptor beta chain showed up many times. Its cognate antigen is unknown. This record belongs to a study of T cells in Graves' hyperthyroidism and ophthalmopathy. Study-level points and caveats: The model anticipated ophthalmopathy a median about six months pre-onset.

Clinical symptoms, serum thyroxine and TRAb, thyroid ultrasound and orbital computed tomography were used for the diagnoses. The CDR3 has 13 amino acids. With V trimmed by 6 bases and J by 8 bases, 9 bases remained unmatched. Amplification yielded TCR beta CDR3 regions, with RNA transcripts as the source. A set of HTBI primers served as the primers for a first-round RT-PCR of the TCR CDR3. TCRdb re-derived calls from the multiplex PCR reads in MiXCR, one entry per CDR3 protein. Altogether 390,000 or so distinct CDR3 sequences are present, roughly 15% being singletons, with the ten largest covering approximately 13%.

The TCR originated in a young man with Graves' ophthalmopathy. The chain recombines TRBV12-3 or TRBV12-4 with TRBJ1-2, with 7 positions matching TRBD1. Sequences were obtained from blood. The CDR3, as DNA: TGTGCCAGCAGCCCGGGGCAGGGGGTAGGCTACACCTTC. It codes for CASSPGQGVGYTF.